The 19 T cell receptor beta chains below come from one sample, sequenced in a study of cytomegalovirus exposure and HLA in healthy donors. Primers included in the PCR were 60 Vbeta and 13 Jbeta primers. The data were produced by immunoSEQ multiplex PCR, yet TCRdb's version contains in-frame clones alone and is incomplete. The sample lists around 170,000 clones, 60% to 85% occurring once. The sample taken for sequencing was PBMCs. The receptors shown here come from a man aged 18 to 30 in good health and CMV-seronegative.

There are a few counts of this clone. The rearrangement joins TRBV10-3 to TRBJ1-6, with no clear D. Germline CDR1 is ENHRY and CDR2 is SYGVKD. The V end was cut by 0 bases, the J end by 9 bases, with 15 bases between. The CDR3 covers 16 residues. CDR3 nucleotides: TGTGCCATCAGTGAGTCGGGTCCACCCGGAGGTTCACCCCTCCACTTT. This translates into CAISESGPPGGSPLHF.

A few counts support this clone. The gene calls are TRBV2 and TRBJ1-4; D might be TRBD1 (6 bases). The CDR3 has 15 residues. The V gene's germline CDR1 is SNHLY and CDR2 FYNNEI. Trimming stripped 3 bases from V and 7 bases from J, with 15 bases between. The CDR3 region is CASSDLTGLSEKLFF. For the CDR3, the DNA is TGTGCCAGCAGTGACTTAACAGGGCTTAGTGAAAAACTGTTTTTT.

The sample holds a few counts of this clone. This chain uses TRBV2 with TRBJ2-1, with 7 positions matching TRBD2. The germline V gene has CDR1 SNHLY and CDR2 FYNNEI. The V gene end was trimmed by 7 bases and the J gene end by 6 bases; junction bases not matched to a gene: 3. CDR3 size: 12 residues. The CDR3 is CASKWEGNEQFF. The CDR3 DNA sequence: TGTGCCAGCAAGTGGGAGGGCAATGAGCAGTTCTTC.

Details on this clone: Other DNA sequences in the same sample also yield this CDR3. V usage is TRBV6-1 and J usage is TRBJ2-5, with 12 bases lining up with TRBD2. V gave up 4 bases and J gave up 5 bases; unmatched junction bases: 5. Germline V lookup: CDR1 MNHNS, CDR2 SASEGT. The CDR3 is 15 amino acids. The CDR3, as DNA: TGTGCCAGCAGTGGGCTAGCGGGGGGGCCGGAGACCCAGTACTTC. It yields the protein CASSGLAGGPETQYF.

This clone has only one observation. The chain couples TRBV2 to TRBJ1-3, with TRBD1 identical over 7 bases. J was trimmed by 0 bases and V by 3 bases; bases with no gene match: 5. The CDR3 covers 16 residues. Looked up from germline, CDR1 is SNHLY and CDR2 is FYNNEI. The CDR3 sequence: CASSETGQNSGNTIYF. As DNA, the CDR3 is TGTGCCAGCAGTGAGACGGGACAGAACTCTGGAAACACCATATATTTT.

In this sample, this clone turned up a few times. This chain connects TRBV19 to TRBJ2-7; 7 nucleotides agree with TRBD1. The CDR3 is 15 amino acids. V dropped 3 bases and J dropped 2; count of bases not matched to a gene: 7. In germline, CDR1 is LNHDA, CDR2 SQIVND (reference sequence). The CDR3: CASSIGTVDPYEQYF. In nucleotides, the CDR3 is TGTGCCAGTAGTATCGGGACAGTGGATCCCTACGAGCAGTACTTC.

This sequence joins TRBV7-9 and TRBJ2-3; TRBD1 might be the D (6 bases). This CDR3 is 16 amino acids long. Germline-derived CDR1 and CDR2 are SEHNR and FQNEAQ (reference sequence). Between the trimmed V and J ends, which lost 1 base and 1 base, there was a span of 12 bases. CDR3: CASSLEGVTGTDTQYF. Written as DNA, the CDR3 is TGTGCCAGCAGCTTAGAGGGGGTAACTGGCACAGATACGCAGTATTTT.

The V gene is TRBV19, the J gene TRBJ1-4; 7 nucleotides line up with TRBD1. This CDR3 is 16 amino acids long. Per the germline V gene, CDR1 is LNHDA and CDR2 is SQIVND (reference sequence). Trimming cost V 4 bases and J 5 bases; bases outside gene matches: 10. CDR3 amino acids: CASSTKRTGRNEKLFF. The CDR3, as DNA: TGTGCCAGTAGTACAAAACGGACAGGAAGAAATGAAAAACTGTTTTTT.

As regards this clone: The junction shows a germline mismatch at one end, possibly a read error. The same CDR3 also results from other DNA sequences found in this sample. J is TRBJ2-7 and V is TRBV28, with 8 bases fitting TRBD2. The CDR3 contains 12 residues. Germline V CDR1 and CDR2: MDHEN, SYDVKM. The CDR3 bases are TGCGCCAGGGTGATACGGGAGGGCGAGCAGTACTTC. Translated: CARVIREGEQYF.

This clone was counted only a few times. The V and J genes are TRBV2 and TRBJ2-1, with D maybe TRBD2 (5 bases). Between the trimmed V and J ends, which lost 4 bases and 6 bases, there was a span of 10 bases. CDR1 and CDR2 from the germline V gene are SNHLY and FYNNEI. The CDR3 covers 13 residues. The DNA of the CDR3 is TGTGCCAGCAGTGTAGGCCTAGCCAATGAGCAGTTCTTC. It encodes CASSVGLANEQFF. Full variable domain (rest looked up from reference TRBV2 and TRBJ2-1): EPEVTQTPSHQVTQMGQEVILRCVPISNHLYFYWYRQILGQKVEFLVSFYNNEISEKSEIFDDQFSVERPDGSNFTLKIRSTKLEDSAMYFCASSVGLANEQFFGPGTRLTVL.

This sequence joins TRBV7-8 and TRBJ1-2, with 10 bases lining up with TRBD1. The CDR3 spans 14 residues. V lost 1 base to trimming and J lost 5 bases; unmatched junction nucleotides: 1. Looked up from germline, CDR1 is SGHVS and CDR2 is FQNEAQ. In DNA, the CDR3 is TGTGCCAGCAGCTTAGGGACAGGGGGGTATGGCTACACCTTC. Translating it yields CASSLGTGGYGYTF.

The chain combines TRBV11-2 with TRBJ1-1; perhaps TRBD1 as D (5 bases). The CDR3 is made up of 17 amino acids. V lost 6 bases to trimming and J lost 0 bases, with 20 bases between them. Germline V gene sequence: CDR1 SGHAT, CDR2 FQNNGV. The CDR3 DNA follows: TGTGCCAGCAGTTCAATACGGGGCGGGGAGATGAACACTGAAGCTTTCTTT. It codes for CASSSIRGGEMNTEAFF.

V and J are TRBV5-1 and TRBJ1-2; a possible D gene is TRBD1 (5 bases). CDR1 is SGHRS, CDR2 YFSETQ, per germline. V was cut by 4 bases and J by 0 bases, with 16 bases left in between. The CDR3 loop spans 16 amino acids. CDR3 sequence reads: CASSQAQWGANYGYTF. The DNA of the CDR3 is TGCGCCAGCAGCCAGGCCCAGTGGGGCGCTAACTATGGCTACACCTTC.

For the CDR3, the DNA is TGTGCCAGCAGTCCCCTCGGACGGGGAGAGACCCAGTACTTC. It is translated as CASSPLGRGETQYF. This rearrangement joins TRBV27 to TRBJ2-5, with a weak D call TRBD2 (5 bases). CDR3 length: 14 residues. The V end lost 5 bases, the J end lost 4 bases, and 14 bases lay between the germline ends. Germline-derived CDR1 and CDR2 are MNHEY and SMNVEV (reference sequence).

The chain employs TRBV6-1 and TRBJ1-2, with 12 bases that match TRBD1. Germline CDR1 reads MNHNS; CDR2 reads SASEGT. V was pared by 6 bases and J by 8 bases, with 7 bases of the junction left unmatched. The CDR3 is made up of 14 amino acids. The CDR3 reads CASRNRDRGPGYTF. DNA for the CDR3: TGTGCCAGCAGAAACCGGGACAGGGGGCCGGGCTACACCTTC.

This chain uses TRBV4-1 with TRBJ1-4; 9 bases match TRBD1. The V gene end was trimmed by 1 base and the J gene end by 3 bases; junction bases not matched to a gene: 12. The CDR3 is 19 residues long. Germline CDR1 is MGHRA and CDR2 is YSYEKL. CDR3 DNA: TGCGCCAGCAGCCAAGCCCCTCTGGGGACAGGGCCTTCTAATGAAAAACTGTTTTTT. This gives the protein CASSQAPLGTGPSNEKLFF.

This chain connects TRBV10-1 to TRBJ2-7; D unclear. V lost 4 bases and J lost 4, with 8 bases in between. Germline-derived CDR1 and CDR2 are WNHNN and SYGVQD (reference sequence). There are 12 residues in the CDR3. For the CDR3, the DNA is TGCGCCAGCAGTGCGACATCTTACGAGCAGTACTTC. Amino acid sequence: CASSATSYEQYF.

This clone was recorded only once. This sequence joins TRBV18 and TRBJ1-6; tentatively, D is TRBD1 (5 bases). The CDR3 loop spans 14 amino acids. Per germline, CDR1 KGHSH and CDR2 LQKENI. Trimming left V 6 bases short and J 7 bases short, with 13 bases between. For the CDR3, the DNA is TGTGCCAGCTCTCTCAGACAGCAGAATTCACCCCTCCACTTT. Its protein is CASSLRQQNSPLHF. The full variable domain, with the rest looked up from reference TRBV18 and TRBJ1-6, is NAGVMQNPRHLVRRRGQEARLRCSPMKGHSHVYWYRQLPEEGLKFMVYLQKENIIDESGMPKERFSAEFPKEGPSILRIQQVVRGDSAAYFCASSLRQQNSPLHFGNGTRLTVT.

The chain recombines TRBV18 with TRBJ1-5; 8 nucleotides agree with TRBD1. The CDR3 spans 15 residues. Germline lookup yields CDR1 KGHSH and CDR2 LQKENI. V was pared by 3 bases and J by 1 base, with 2 bases of the junction left unmatched. The CDR3 coding sequence is TGTGCCAGCTCACCCCAGGGGGCAAGCAATCAGCCCCAGCATTTT. This encodes CASSPQGASNQPQHF.